The entry below gives a single T cell receptor (beta chain) sequence along with its context. Its target is not known. After removal of 5 bases from V and 0 bases from J, the junction contained 14 bases not matched to a gene. Germline CDR1 reads SGHDN; CDR2 reads FVKESK. The CDR3 runs 18 residues. This sample stems from a study of cytomegalovirus exposure and HLA in healthy donors. Study-wide points: The listing of some 170 TCR beta chains classed them as cytomegalovirus-associated.

Data came from immunoSEQ multiplex PCR; TCRdb stores just in-frame clones and leaves some out. The table records 280,000 or so clones, roughly 90% of them present only once. The clonotype was recovered from a woman aged 18-29 years in good health and CMV-seronegative. V and J are TRBV14 and TRBJ2-5; the match to TRBD2 covers 8 bases. The sequenced sample consisted of PBMCs. CDR3: CASSIGEAGVKYQETQYF. For the CDR3, the DNA is TGTGCCAGCAGCATCGGGGAAGCGGGAGTTAAGTACCAAGAGACCCAGTACTTC.